This T cell receptor beta chain appears in the sequencing data of a study of tumor-infiltrating lymphocytes in primary liver carcinoma (dated by TCRdb to about 2017). Describing the broader study: Five patients with histopathologically diagnosed primary liver carcinoma underwent surgical resection in China between late 2015 and March 2016. Each sample produced about 3.5 to 7.13 million productive TCRbeta reads, and read depth showed no significant difference between tissue types. Technical replicate repertoires showed high reproducibility, with mean shared-clone rates approximately 0.87 and correlation coefficients above 0.95. TCRbeta repertoire sequencing covered roughly 35 specimens from 5 patients: about 25 tumor regions, 5 adjacent noncancerous liver tissues and 5 peripheral blood samples. Of the five patients (three men and two women, aged 30 to 69 years), four had hepatocellular carcinoma and one had combined HCC and intrahepatic cholangiocarcinoma. The tumors of the five patients were staged as T1-T3 N0M0, with maximum diameters ranging from 4.2 to 10 cm. Across five regions of each liver tumor, along with adjacent normal tissue and blood, the study brought together TCRbeta repertoire sequencing, expression microarrays and whole-exome sequencing.

Using a constant-region primer and ProtoScript II reverse transcriptase, TCRbeta-specific cDNA was reverse-transcribed from roughly 460 ng total RNA. The TCRbeta libraries were prepared through three rounds of nested multiplex PCR following a slightly modified ARM-PCR procedure. Multiplex TRBV1-TRBV30 forward primers and a Cbeta reverse primer were used in the first two PCR rounds, each of which was run for 10 cycles. A final 25-cycle PCR with Deep VentR polymerase added sample barcodes and Illumina adapters. Before sequencing, amplicons of 200-500 bp were gel-purified using a QIAquick gel extraction kit. The TCRbeta amplicons were sequenced with 250-bp paired-end reads on an Illumina HiSeq 2500. The authors' pipeline ran thus. Reads were quality-trimmed with Trimmomatic v0.33, and paired reads were merged with FLASH v1.2.11 to recover full CDR3 sequences. V, D and J germline segments were assigned to the rearranged TCRbeta sequences using MiGEC v1.2.1b. Clonotype statistics and Shannon-Wiener diversity indices were computed with VDJtools v1.0.0. To reduce sampling bias, subsequent analyses other than the diversity analysis used only the 250 most abundant clonotypes in each sample. In TCRdb, the public reads were trimmed at Q25 with fastp and aligned with MiXCR, with productive beta chains retained. Entries are consolidated by CDR3 protein sequence, retaining the most common genes and DNA. V and J calls and clone size were set by TCRdb, not the authors. Here the sample has 310,000 or so distinct CDR3 sequences; approximately 54% occur a single time. Over 15% of the sample lies in the top ten.

Study-wide findings and limitations: Because the samples were bulk and unsorted, CD4+ and CD8+ T cell repertoires could not be compared. The top 250 clones made up a significantly larger repertoire fraction in tumors than in blood (p = 0.039). Only the TCR beta chain was sequenced, so true repertoire diversity is likely underestimated because unpaired alpha chains were not captured. Consistent with antigen-driven expansion, pairs of tumor regions showed higher repertoire overlap (mean about 36%) than either tumor-adjacent pairs (around 17%) or tumor-blood pairs (around 15%). Only a few patients were included in the study, and the authors note that the findings should be validated in a larger study.

Points on this clonotype: The antigen it binds to is not known. A read error may produce the germline difference seen at one junction end.

Blood RNA was extracted from unsorted whole blood with TRIzol reagent; germline DNA came from the DNeasy Blood & Tissue kit. At the time of sampling, the patients were treatment-naive and had chronic HBV infection. Before surgery, 3 to 5 milliliters of peripheral blood were collected into K2EDTA tubes. Taken from cysteine to phenylalanine, the CDR3 has 13 residues. The CDR3 DNA has 39 bases and is translated from base 1. Reading the germline V gene gives CDR1 ENHRY and CDR2 SYGVKD. This sequence originates from a woman in her thirties with primary liver carcinoma and hepatitis B virus infection. The sequence is built from TRBV10-3 and TRBJ2-7, with 8 bases matching TRBD2. The sequenced sample was peripheral blood. At the DNA level, the sequence is TGTGCCATCCGGGGCCCGACTAGCGACGATCAGTACTTC. Its translation reads: CAIRGPTSDDQYF.